The rows below give T cell receptor beta chains drawn from one sample of a study of T cell responses to AZD1222 COVID-19 vaccine. The method was immunoSEQ multiplex PCR; TCRdb's version includes in-frame clones alone and lacks a portion of them. The sample consists of approximately 65,000 clones, 65% to 80% of them appearing once. Source: peripheral blood, taken on day 0 of AZD1222 vaccination. These receptors originate from an adult in good health. The CDR3 runs from the conserved cysteine through the conserved F or W. D genes are given only for firm matches. Rows may omit the clone size; those that give it use once, few, many or a size class.

TRBJ2-2 | NA | TRBV18 | NA | TGTGCCAGCTCACCACGGTCTGCCAGGGTGCCCGGGGAGCTGTTTTTT | CASSPRSARVPGELFF
TRBJ1-2 | NA | TRBV7-2 | NA | TGTGCCAGCAGCCTCGGGGGACTTAACTATGGCTACACCTTC | CASSLGGLNYGYTF
TRBJ1-4 | NA | TRBV5-1 | NA | TGCGCCAGCAGCCCCACAGGGCAAGTTAATGAAAAACTGTTTTTT | CASSPTGQVNEKLFF
TRBJ2-3 | TRBD2 | TRBV7-6 | few | TGTGCCAGCAGCTTAAGGTGGCGGGGGATGAGCACAGATACGCAGTATTTT | CASSLRWRGMSTDTQYF
TRBJ2-5 | TRBD2 | TRBV11-3 | NA | TGTGCCAGCAGCCCGGGGGGAGGAGGGGAGACCCAGTACTTC | CASSPGGGGETQYF
TRBJ2-7 | NA | TRBV14 | NA | TGTGCCAGCAGCCAAGGTCCAGGGTGGTGGTACGAGCAGTACTTC | CASSQGPGWWYEQYF
TRBJ2-2 | NA | TRBV6-6 | NA | TGTGCCAGCAGTAGGGGGGGCGGGGAGCTGTTTTTT | CASSRGGGELFF
TRBJ1-1 | TRBD1 | TRBV10-2 | NA | TGCGCCAGCAGTGATCTAAGGACAGGTACTGAAGCTTTCTTT | CASSDLRTGTEAFF
TRBJ1-6 | TRBD1 | TRBV30 | NA | TGTGCCTGGAGTGGTTTGACAGGGCGGTCACCCCTCCACTTT | CAWSGLTGRSPLHF
TRBJ2-5 | NA | TRBV19 | NA | TGTGCCAGTAGTACGGGGGACCTCCTGTACCAAGAGACCCAGTACTTC | CASSTGDLLYQETQYF
TRBJ1-2 | NA | TRBV15 | NA | TGTGCCACCAGCAGACAAGGTCGGGGTTTTGCCTATGGCTACACCTTC | CATSRQGRGFAYGYTF
TRBJ2-1 | NA | TRBV9 | NA | TGTGCCAGCAGCGTAGTGGTGAACAATGAGCAGTTCTTC | CASSVVVNNEQFF
TRBJ2-3 | TRBD1 | TRBV5-4 | NA | TGTGCCAGCAAACCGGGACAGGACACAGATACGCAGTATTTT | CASKPGQDTDTQYF
TRBJ1-2 | NA | TRBV25-1 | NA | TGTGCCAGTCAGGAGGCGGCTGGCTACACCTTC | CASQEAAGYTF
TRBJ2-6 | NA | TRBV6-2/TRBV6-3 | NA | TGTGCCAGCAGCAAAGGGGGCTCTGGGGCCAACGTCCTGACTTTC | CASSKGGSGANVLTF
TRBJ1-3 | TRBD1 | TRBV9 | NA | TGTGCCAGCAGGGGACAGGCGACCGGAAACACCATATATTTT | CASRGQATGNTIYF
TRBJ1-2 | NA | TRBV5-1 | NA | TGCGCCAGCAGCTCGGATCCGGGAAACTATGGCTACACCTTC | CASSSDPGNYGYTF
TRBJ1-1 | TRBD1 | TRBV7-9 | NA | TGTGCCAGCAGCATTGACAGGGCCCGAGGGTTGGAAGCTTTCTTT | CASSIDRARGLEAFF
TRBJ1-1 | NA | TRBV7-2 | NA | TGTGCCAGCAGCTTTCACCCGGACACTGAAGCTTTCTTT | CASSFHPDTEAFF
TRBJ2-3 | NA | TRBV18 | NA | TGTGCCAGCTCACCTTCTCGGAGCCGCACAGATACGCAGTATTTT | CASSPSRSRTDTQYF
TRBJ1-4 | NA | TRBV19 | few | TGTGCCAGCACTTCACGGACACACATACGGGGCACGGGTGAAAAACTGTTTTTT | CASTSRTHIRGTGEKLFF
TRBJ1-6 | NA | TRBV2 | NA | TGTGCCAGCAGTGTCCGACAGTTTCGCTCCTATAATTCACCCCTCCACTTT | CASSVRQFRSYNSPLHF
TRBJ2-7 | NA | TRBV9 | NA | TGTGCCAGCAGCGTAGGCACAGGGCAATCCTACGAGCAGTACTTC | CASSVGTGQSYEQYF
TRBJ2-2 | NA | TRBV6-6 | NA | TGTGCCAGCAGTTACTCGTGGGCAGACACCGGGGAGCTGTTTTTT | CASSYSWADTGELFF
TRBJ2-5 | TRBD1 | TRBV27 | NA | TGTGCCAGCAGTTCGCGAATTGGACAGGGGGCTCAGGTTGAGACCCAGTACTTC | CASSSRIGQGAQVETQYF
TRBJ1-3 | NA | TRBV2 | NA | TGTGCCAGCAATCGACTGACCTCTGGAAACACCATATATTTT | CASNRLTSGNTIYF
TRBJ1-3 | NA | TRBV4-2 | NA | TGTGCCAGCAGCGGAGAGGGGGGGGGAGCATCTGGAAACACCATATATTTT | CASSGEGGGASGNTIYF
TRBJ2-5 | NA | TRBV9 | NA | TGTGCCAGCAGCCTTGACGTTGAGGGGACCCAGTACTTC | CASSLDVEGTQYF
TRBJ1-2 | TRBD1 | TRBV14 | NA | TGTGCCAGCAGCCACGGGGACAGGGCAAACTATGGCTACACCTTC | CASSHGDRANYGYTF
TRBJ2-3 | NA | TRBV3-1/TRBV3-2 | NA | TGTGCCAGCAGCCTGGGGGGCCTTACAGATACGCAGTATTTT | CASSLGGLTDTQYF
TRBJ2-2 | NA | TRBV5-6 | once | TGTGCCAGCAGCTTCTCCCTAACAGGGACCGGGGAGCTGTTTTTT | CASSFSLTGTGELFF
TRBJ1-1 | NA | TRBV29-1 | NA | TGCAGCGGTCAATATTGGGCTACTGAAGCTTTCTTT | CSGQYWATEAFF
TRBJ2-1 | TRBD2 | TRBV27 | many | TGTGCCAGCAGCCGAACGGGGGGGGGCTACAATGAGCAGTTCTTC | CASSRTGGGYNEQFF
TRBJ2-7 | NA | TRBV20-1 | NA | TGCAGTGCCTTCAGTTACGAGCAGTACTTC | CSAFSYEQYF
TRBJ1-5 | TRBD1 | TRBV29-1 | NA | TGCAGCGTAGGGACAGGTGATCAGCCCCAGCATTTT | CSVGTGDQPQHF
TRBJ1-6 | TRBD1 | TRBV30 | few | TGTGCCTGGACCCCGAACAAACGGGACAGGGGGACCTCCTATAATTCACCCCTCCACTTT | CAWTPNKRDRGTSYNSPLHF
TRBJ2-4 | TRBD1 | TRBV2 | NA | TGTGCCAGCAGTGAAGCCGGGACAGGGATCTCCATTCAGTACTTC | CASSEAGTGISIQYF
TRBJ1-4 | TRBD1 | TRBV30 | once | TGTGCCTGGGGACGGAGGGGGCTCAGGGAAAAACTGTTTTTT | CAWGRRGLREKLFF
TRBJ2-1 | TRBD2 | TRBV18 | NA | TGTGCCAGCTCCCAGACCGTCGGCGGGGGGTCCCATGAGCAGTTCTTC | CASSQTVGGGSHEQFF
TRBJ2-2 | NA | TRBV4-1 | NA | TGCGCCAGCAGCCACGCGTCTAGAGGGGGAACTACCGGGGAGCTGTTTTTT | CASSHASRGGTTGELFF